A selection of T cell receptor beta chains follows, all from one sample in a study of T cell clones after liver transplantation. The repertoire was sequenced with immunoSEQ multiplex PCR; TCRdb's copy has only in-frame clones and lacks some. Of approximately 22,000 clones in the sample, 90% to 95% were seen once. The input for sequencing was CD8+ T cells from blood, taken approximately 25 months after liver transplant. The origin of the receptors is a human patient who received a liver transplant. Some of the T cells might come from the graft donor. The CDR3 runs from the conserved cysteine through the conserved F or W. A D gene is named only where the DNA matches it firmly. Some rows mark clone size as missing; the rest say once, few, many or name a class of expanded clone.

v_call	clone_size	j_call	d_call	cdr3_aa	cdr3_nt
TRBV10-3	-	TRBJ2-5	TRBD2	CAISGSGRRETQYF	TGTGCCATCTCCGGTAGCGGGAGGCGGGAGACCCAGTACTTC
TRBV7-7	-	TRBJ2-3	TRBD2	CASSEAGGTDTQYF	TGTGCCAGCAGCGAGGCGGGAGGGACAGATACGCAGTATTTT
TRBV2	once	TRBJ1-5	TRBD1	CASSHGQGPLLHQPQHF	TGTGCCAGCAGTCATGGACAGGGCCCACTCCTCCATCAGCCCCAGCATTTT
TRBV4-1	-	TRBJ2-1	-	CASSPLKPNEQFF	TGCGCCAGCAGCCCATTAAAACCAAATGAGCAGTTCTTC
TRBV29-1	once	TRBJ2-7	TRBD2	CSVSGLADSYEQYF	TGCAGCGTTTCTGGTCTAGCGGACTCCTACGAGCAGTACTTC
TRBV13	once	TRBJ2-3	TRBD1	CASSLVEGTGGLTDTQYF	TGTGCCAGCAGCTTAGTAGAGGGGACAGGGGGTCTCACAGATACGCAGTATTTT
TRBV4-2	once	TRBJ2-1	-	CASSQDWSEWLSYNEQFF	TGTGCCAGCAGCCAAGATTGGAGCGAGTGGCTTTCCTACAATGAGCAGTTCTTC
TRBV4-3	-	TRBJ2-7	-	CASCPETANAYEQYF	TGCGCCAGTTGTCCAGAGACAGCGAACGCCTACGAGCAGTACTTC
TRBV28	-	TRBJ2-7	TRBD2	CASSFRLAGGEQYF	TGTGCCAGCAGTTTTAGGCTAGCGGGAGGCGAGCAGTACTTC
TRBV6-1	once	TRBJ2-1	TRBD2	CASSAGIAGEYNEQFF	TGTGCCAGCAGTGCTGGGATAGCGGGGGAGTACAATGAGCAGTTCTTC
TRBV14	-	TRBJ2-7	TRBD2	CASSQGPAGEQYF	TGTGCCAGCAGCCAGGGACCAGCGGGGGAGCAGTACTTC
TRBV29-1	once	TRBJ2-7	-	CSVEIDAGLSYEQYF	TGCAGCGTTGAGATTGATGCGGGCTTATCCTACGAGCAGTACTTC
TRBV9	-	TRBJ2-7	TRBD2	CASSGSGRGYEQYF	TGTGCCAGCAGCGGAAGCGGGAGAGGCTACGAGCAGTACTTC
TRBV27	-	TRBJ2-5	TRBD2	CASSPRQGREVETQYF	TGTGCCAGCAGTCCGCGTCAGGGCCGGGAGGTAGAGACCCAGTACTTC
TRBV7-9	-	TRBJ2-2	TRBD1	CASTHPSQGATGELFF	TGTGCCAGCACCCACCCCTCACAGGGGGCAACCGGGGAGCTGTTTTTT
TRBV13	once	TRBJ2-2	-	CASSFPSGSSTGELFF	TGTGCCAGCAGCTTTCCATCAGGGTCGAGCACCGGGGAGCTGTTTTTT
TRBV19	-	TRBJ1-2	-	CASTTRRGGRDLTYGYTF	TGTGCCAGTACCACTCGCCGTGGGGGGCGCGATCTTACCTATGGCTACACCTTC
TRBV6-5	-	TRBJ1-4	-	CASSVTGGAMEKLFF	TGTGCCAGCAGTGTAACCGGCGGGGCCATGGAAAAACTGTTTTTT
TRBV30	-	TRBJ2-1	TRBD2	CAWSGGIGNEQFF	TGTGCCTGGAGCGGGGGGATAGGCAATGAGCAGTTCTTC
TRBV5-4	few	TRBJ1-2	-	CASSFLSVYTF	TGTGCCAGCAGCTTCTTGAGTGTATACACCTTC
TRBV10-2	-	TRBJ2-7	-	CASSEVGAYEQYF	TGCGCCAGCAGTGAGGTGGGGGCTTACGAGCAGTACTTC
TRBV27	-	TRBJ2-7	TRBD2	CASSPSLTSGRGYEQYF	TGTGCCAGCAGTCCCTCCCTAACTAGCGGGAGGGGTTACGAGCAGTACTTC
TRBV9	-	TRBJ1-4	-	CASSVGGDGATNEKLFF	TGTGCCAGCAGCGTAGGCGGAGACGGAGCAACTAATGAAAAACTGTTTTTT
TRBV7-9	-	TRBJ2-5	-	CASSQLRSDLFLQETQYF	TGTGCCAGCAGCCAATTAAGGTCCGACCTATTCCTCCAAGAGACCCAGTACTTC
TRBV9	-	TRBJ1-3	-	CASSVGGGNTIYF	TGTGCCAGCAGCGTCGGGGGTGGAAACACCATATATTTT
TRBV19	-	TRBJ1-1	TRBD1	CASSYYGGTGGTEAFF	TGTGCCAGTAGTTATTATGGGGGGACAGGGGGCACTGAAGCTTTCTTT
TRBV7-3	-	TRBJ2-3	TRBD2	CASSLLAGGTDTQYF	TGTGCCAGCAGCTTACTAGCGGGAGGCACAGATACGCAGTATTTT
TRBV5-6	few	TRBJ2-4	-	CASSGAKNIQYF	TGTGCCAGCAGTGGAGCCAAAAACATTCAGTACTTC
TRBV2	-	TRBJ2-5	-	CASSELGYQETQYF	TGTGCCAGCAGTGAACTGGGGTACCAAGAGACCCAGTACTTC
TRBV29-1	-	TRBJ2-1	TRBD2	CSVVISGSIDEQFF	TGCAGCGTTGTTATTAGCGGGAGTATAGATGAGCAGTTCTTC
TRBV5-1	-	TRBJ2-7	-	CASSMRHPYEQYF	TGCGCCAGCAGCATGAGACACCCCTACGAGCAGTACTTC
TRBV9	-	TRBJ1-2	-	CASSVAGTRDGYTF	TGTGCCAGCAGCGTAGCCGGGACAAGAGATGGCTACACCTTC
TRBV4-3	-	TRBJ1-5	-	CASSQSLADGDQPQHF	TGCGCCAGCAGCCAATCACTAGCGGACGGCGATCAGCCCCAGCATTTT
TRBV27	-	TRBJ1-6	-	CASSLSGNSPLHF	TGTGCCAGCAGTCTCTCAGGGAATTCACCCCTCCACTTT
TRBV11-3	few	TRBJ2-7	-	CASSSGLRGEQYF	TGTGCCAGCAGCTCGGGCCTGAGGGGCGAGCAGTACTTC
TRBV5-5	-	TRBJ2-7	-	CASSWTGAYEQYF	TGTGCCAGCAGCTGGACGGGTGCCTACGAGCAGTACTTC
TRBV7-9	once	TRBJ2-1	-	CASSPDPIKFHEQFF	TGTGCCAGCAGCCCCGACCCCATAAAGTTCCATGAGCAGTTCTTC
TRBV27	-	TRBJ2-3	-	CASSIYPGAEDTQYF	TGTGCCAGCAGCATATACCCGGGGGCGGAAGATACGCAGTATTTT
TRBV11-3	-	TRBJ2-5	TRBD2	CASSAWASGGLQETQYF	TGTGCCAGCAGCGCTTGGGCCAGCGGGGGCCTCCAAGAGACCCAGTACTTC
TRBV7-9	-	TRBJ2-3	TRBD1	CASSPLTGPNTDTQYF	TGTGCCAGCAGCCCCCTGACAGGGCCGAACACAGATACGCAGTATTTT
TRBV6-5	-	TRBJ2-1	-	CASSYGSSYNEQFF	TGTGCCAGCAGTTACGGGAGCTCCTACAATGAGCAGTTCTTC
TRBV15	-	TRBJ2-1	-	CATSQGRDGYNEQFF	TGTGCCACCAGCCAGGGGCGGGATGGATACAATGAGCAGTTCTTC
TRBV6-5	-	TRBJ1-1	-	CASMGGPEAFF	TGTGCCAGCATGGGTGGGCCTGAAGCTTTCTTT
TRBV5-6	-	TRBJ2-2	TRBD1	CASSRPLGQGYTGELFF	TGTGCCAGCAGCCGACCTTTGGGACAGGGGTACACCGGGGAGCTGTTTTTT
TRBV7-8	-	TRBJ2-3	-	CASSLGPSTDTQYF	TGTGCCAGCAGCTTAGGGCCGTCTACAGATACGCAGTATTTT
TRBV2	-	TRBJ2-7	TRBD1	CASRDRDPYEQYF	TGTGCCAGCAGGGACAGGGATCCCTACGAGCAGTACTTC
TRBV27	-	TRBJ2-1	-	CASSLGGSNEQFF	TGTGCCAGCAGTTTAGGGGGCTCTAATGAGCAGTTCTTC